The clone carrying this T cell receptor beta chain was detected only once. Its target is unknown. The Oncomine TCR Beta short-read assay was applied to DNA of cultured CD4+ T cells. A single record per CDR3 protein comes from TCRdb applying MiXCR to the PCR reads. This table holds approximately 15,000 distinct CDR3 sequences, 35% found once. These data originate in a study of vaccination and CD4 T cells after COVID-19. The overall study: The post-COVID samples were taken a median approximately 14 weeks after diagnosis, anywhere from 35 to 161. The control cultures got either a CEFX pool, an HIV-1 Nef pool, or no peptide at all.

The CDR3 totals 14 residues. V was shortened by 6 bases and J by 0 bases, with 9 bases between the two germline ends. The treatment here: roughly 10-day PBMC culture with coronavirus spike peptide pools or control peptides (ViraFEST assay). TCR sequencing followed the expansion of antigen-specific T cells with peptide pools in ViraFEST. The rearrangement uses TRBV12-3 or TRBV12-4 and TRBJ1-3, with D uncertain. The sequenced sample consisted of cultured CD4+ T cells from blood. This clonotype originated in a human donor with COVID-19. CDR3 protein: CASRHRSSGNTIYF. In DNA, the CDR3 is TGTGCCAGCAGACACCGATCCTCTGGAAACACCATATATTTT.